The entry below gives a single TCR beta chain sequence along with its context. Antigen unknown. The data were obtained in a study of a mutant IDH1 vaccine in newly diagnosed glioma. About the study: Onset of vaccination occurred 4-6 weeks following radiotherapy alone, or with temozolomide cycles. There were approximately 60% males and about 38% females among treated patients, whose mean age was about 40 years.

Findings of the study overall: Induction of immune responses by the vaccine occurred in about 95% of patients.

Time point denoted: week 35, safety follow-up. Every vaccination contained 300 ug of the mutant IDH1 20-mer peptide and was paired with topical imiquimod. The repertoire was sequenced with immunoSEQ multiplex PCR; TCRdb's copy has only in-frame clones and lacks some. Of roughly 49,000 clones listed, about 92% were seen once; the top ten hold about 2.3%. The V gene's germline CDR1 is MNHEY and CDR2 SMNVEV (reference sequence). The CDR3 loop spans 15 amino acids. Trimming pared 0 bases from V and 2 bases from J, leaving 8 bases between. The sequence came from a man aged 45-65 years with glioma. Sequencing used PBMCs, obtained from a glioma patient whose treatment included an IDH1 peptide vaccine. The chain links TRBV27 to TRBJ1-3; D is ambiguous. The CDR3 spells CASSLSNMAGNTIYF. In DNA, the CDR3 is TGTGCCAGCAGTTTATCCAACATGGCTGGAAACACCATATATTTT.